The entry that follows covers one TCR beta chain sequence. Its antigen is undetermined. From germline, CDR1 is KGHDR and CDR2 SFDVKD. Trimming pared 1 base from V and 0 bases from J, leaving 8 bases between. This CDR3 comprises 16 residues. Using RNA transcripts as the source, TCR beta CDR3 regions were amplified. TCR CDR3 underwent first-round RT-PCR with the HTBI primer set. Using its own MiXCR run on the multiplex PCR reads, TCRdb lists one record per CDR3 protein. The sample lists roughly 720,000 distinct CDR3 sequences, around 16% occurring once. This entry belongs to a study of T cells in Graves' hyperthyroidism and ophthalmopathy. Whole-study context: Blood from the periphery was taken at initial diagnosis, before any treatment. General observations from the study: From stable hyperthyroidism, ophthalmopathy was set apart by a 13 V-J model.

The sequence was obtained from a man in his fifties or sixties with Graves' hyperthyroidism. The rearrangement joins TRBV24-1 to TRBJ2-2; D unresolved. The specimen was blood. The CDR3 spells CATSDFENSNTGELFF. CDR3 DNA: TGTGCCACCAGTGATTTCGAGAACTCGAACACCGGGGAGCTGTTTTTT.